A selection of T cell receptor beta chains follows, all from one sample in a study of regulatory T cells in long-lasting Graves disease. TCRdb re-called the multiplex PCR reads with MiXCR, one entry per CDR3 protein. The data contain approximately 480,000 distinct CDR3 sequences, around 16% of them singletons. These same data were also listed under a study on T cells in Graves' hyperthyroidism and ophthalmopathy.

Material: peripheral blood mononuclear cells (PBMCs), obtained at new diagnosis, from a patient treated with antithyroid drugs. Receptor source: a man aged 35 to 55 with Graves disease. The CDR3 runs from the conserved cysteine through the conserved F or W. Each record gives: clone size, D gene, V gene, J gene, CDR3 protein, CDR3 DNA. D genes are given only for firm matches. Clone size is stated in some rows and not others, as once, few, many or a class when expanded.

few	TRBD2	TRBV20-1	TRBJ2-3	CSASWGLAETDTQYF	TGCAGTGCTAGTTGGGGACTAGCGGAAACAGATACGCAGTATTTT
few	.	TRBV12-3/TRBV12-4	TRBJ1-6	CASSWRGGSSYNSPLHF	TGTGCCAGCAGTTGGCGGGGAGGGAGCTCCTATAATTCACCCCTCCACTTT
.	.	TRBV4-1	TRBJ2-3	CASSQEETDTQYF	TGCGCCAGCAGCCAAGAGGAAACAGATACGCAGTATTTT
many	TRBD1	TRBV30	TRBJ2-2	CAWTPAGQGGVGELFF	TGTGCCTGGACTCCCGCGGGACAGGGCGGGGTCGGGGAGCTGTTTTTT
few	.	TRBV5-1	TRBJ2-3	CASSLAVGSDTQYF	TGCGCCAGCAGCTTGGCCGTCGGGTCAGATACGCAGTATTTT
many	TRBD2	TRBV12-5	TRBJ2-1	CASGLGTSGVNEQFF	TGTGCTAGTGGTTTGGGGACTAGCGGGGTAAATGAGCAGTTCTTC
.	.	TRBV15	TRBJ2-2	CATSRDLGRAGELFF	TGTGCCACCAGCAGAGATTTAGGCAGGGCCGGGGAGCTGTTTTTT
.	.	TRBV5-6	TRBJ1-2	CASSQPPGVDYGYTF	TGTGCCAGCAGCCAGCCCCCTGGAGTAGACTATGGCTACACCTTC
many	TRBD2	TRBV28	TRBJ2-1	CASSLWLAGGPNEQFF	TGTGCCAGCAGTTTGTGGTTAGCGGGAGGGCCCAATGAGCAGTTCTTC
few	.	TRBV4-1	TRBJ1-2	CASSQDGVGYTF	TGCGCCAGCAGCCAAGATGGGGTTGGCTACACCTTC
.	TRBD1	TRBV29-1	TRBJ2-7	CSVGRTGASEQYF	TGCAGCGTTGGGCGGACAGGGGCGAGCGAGCAGTACTTC
many	.	TRBV7-6	TRBJ2-7	CASSLWGNEQYF	TGTGCCAGCAGCTTATGGGGAAACGAGCAGTACTTC
many	.	TRBV2	TRBJ2-5	CASSDQPQTQYF	TGTGCCAGCAGTGACCAACCCCAGACCCAGTACTTC
many	TRBD2	TRBV4-2	TRBJ2-2	CASSQEVLAGTGELFF	TGTGCCAGCAGCCAAGAGGTACTAGCGGGCACCGGGGAGCTGTTTTTT
few	TRBD1	TRBV7-9	TRBJ1-5	CASSSYRGGIRNQPQHF	TGTGCCAGCAGCTCATACAGGGGCGGAATTAGGAATCAGCCCCAGCATTTT
many	.	TRBV28	TRBJ1-2	CASSFLLRGYTF	TGTGCCAGCAGTTTCCTCTTGCGGGGCTACACCTTC
many	TRBD1	TRBV7-9	TRBJ2-3	CASSATGTGGGTDTQYF	TGTGCCAGCAGCGCGACCGGGACAGGGGGCGGCACAGATACGCAGTATTTT
.	.	TRBV5-1	TRBJ2-1	CASSSRVEGYNEQFF	TGCGCCAGCAGCTCCCGGGTCGAAGGGTACAATGAGCAGTTCTTC
many	.	TRBV20-1	TRBJ1-2	CSARVAVEGYTF	TGCAGTGCTAGAGTGGCAGTGGAGGGCTACACCTTC
few	.	TRBV20-1	TRBJ2-2	CSARGDSRNTGELFF	TGCAGTGCTAGGGGTGACAGCCGGAACACCGGGGAGCTGTTTTTT
many	TRBD1	TRBV28	TRBJ1-6	CASSILTGGNSPLHF	TGTGCCAGCAGTATACTAACAGGGGGAAATTCACCCCTCCACTTT
many	.	TRBV11-2	TRBJ2-5	CASSLDLQGTQYF	TGTGCCAGCAGCTTAGATCTCCAGGGGACCCAGTACTTC
many	TRBD1	TRBV3-1	TRBJ2-7	CASSQYDRGLDEQYF	TGTGCCAGCAGCCAATACGACAGGGGGCTGGACGAGCAGTACTTC
many	TRBD1	TRBV12-3/TRBV12-4	TRBJ2-3	CASSLTGASTDTQYF	TGTGCCAGCAGTCTGACAGGGGCCAGCACAGATACGCAGTATTTT
many	.	TRBV28	TRBJ2-3	CASTPGGTDTQYF	TGTGCCAGCACTCCGGGCGGCACAGATACGCAGTATTTT
.	TRBD1	TRBV3-1	TRBJ2-5	CVSSQRARGLGETQYF	TGTGTCAGCAGCCAACGGGCCAGGGGGCTGGGAGAGACCCAGTACTTC
many	TRBD1	TRBV28	TRBJ2-3	CASSTPGQGQMDTQYF	TGTGCCAGCAGTACACCTGGACAGGGACAGATGGATACGCAGTATTTT
.	.	TRBV5-4	TRBJ2-3	CASRGGGHNTDTQYF	TGTGCCAGCAGGGGTGGGGGACACAACACAGATACGCAGTATTTT
.	TRBD1	TRBV20-1	TRBJ1-5	CSARHRDRRVYSNQPQHF	TGCAGTGCTAGACACCGGGACAGGAGGGTTTATAGCAATCAGCCCCAGCATTTT
.	TRBD1	TRBV4-1	TRBJ1-2	CASSQGWGQGSYGYTF	TGCGCCAGCAGCCAAGGATGGGGACAGGGGAGCTATGGCTACACCTTC